This TCR beta chain is drawn from a study of regulatory T cells in long-lasting Graves disease. CDR3 regions were amplified by Arm-PCR using iRepertoire HTBI primers to build TCR beta libraries. Original data processing: The samples included 60 to 65 TRBV and 14 TRBJ segments. One entry per CDR3 protein results from TCRdb running MiXCR on the multiplex PCR reads. TCRdb's processing, not the authors', yielded these V and J calls. The sample holds 350,000 to 500,000 distinct CDR3 sequences, under 25% seen once. Study-wide results and limits: Favoring TRBV28, TRBJ1-2 and TRBJ2-5 was a feature seen in persistent disease. It was possible that the small sample size reduced accuracy.

This CDR3 is 15 amino acids long. Germline trimming cut 3 bases from V and 1 base from J; bases unmatched to any gene: 5. CDR1 and CDR2 from the germline V gene are KGHSH and LQKENI. Notes on this clonotype: Antigen: not known. A much larger clone is a single base away; this may be a read error. Lacking the conserved final phenylalanine or tryptophan, this CDR3 likely reflects a read error.

The sample's time point: persistent/refractory GD, antithyroid drugs over 5 years with positive TRAb. The authors made the TCR library using RNA they extracted from PBMCs. Graves' disease diagnoses followed American Thyroid Association guidelines. The sequence was obtained from a female donor with Graves disease. The J gene is TRBJ2-5, the V gene TRBV18; 7 bases are a match to TRBD1. The sequencing here drew on peripheral blood mononuclear cells (PBMCs), taken when the disease was refractory, from a patient treated with antithyroid drugs. The CDR3 coding sequence is TGTGCCAGCTCACCCCGGGACAGCCTCCAAGAGACCCAGTACTCC. Residues: CASSPRDSLQETQYS.